The table lists the clone carrying this T cell receptor beta chain with a count of one. Seattle-derived patients entered the study during active infection and were followed longitudinally. These data come from a study of blood T cell repertoires in COVID-19. Turning to the study itself: Samples taken during acute and convalescent COVID-19 were collected in the United States, Italy and Spain. Sources were T cells, B-cell-depleted T cells, or PBMCs; the material itself was cDNA or gDNA.

Original processing notes: It was from reference gene primer amplification that nucleated cell counts were estimated. Libraries were prepared by immunoSEQ multiplex PCR; TCRdb keeps only in-frame clonotypes and omits some of them. Clonal size and the V and J genes are those of that table, whereas D and trimming came from the DNA. Of approximately 70,000 clones detected, about four fifths appear once; the ten largest clones hold about 16%. The sequencing sample was made of peripheral blood. The origin of this receptor is a man in his sixties with COVID-19, enrolled during active disease.

DNA of the CDR3: TGTGCCAGTAGTAGGACAGGGGGCTGGGAGACCCAGTACTTC. It codes for CASSRTGGWETQYF. The gene calls are TRBV19 and TRBJ2-5; 11 bases match TRBD1. Germline loops: CDR1 LNHDA, CDR2 SQIVND (reference sequence). V dropped 4 bases and J dropped 5; count of bases not matched to a gene: 3. This CDR3 region has 14 residues.